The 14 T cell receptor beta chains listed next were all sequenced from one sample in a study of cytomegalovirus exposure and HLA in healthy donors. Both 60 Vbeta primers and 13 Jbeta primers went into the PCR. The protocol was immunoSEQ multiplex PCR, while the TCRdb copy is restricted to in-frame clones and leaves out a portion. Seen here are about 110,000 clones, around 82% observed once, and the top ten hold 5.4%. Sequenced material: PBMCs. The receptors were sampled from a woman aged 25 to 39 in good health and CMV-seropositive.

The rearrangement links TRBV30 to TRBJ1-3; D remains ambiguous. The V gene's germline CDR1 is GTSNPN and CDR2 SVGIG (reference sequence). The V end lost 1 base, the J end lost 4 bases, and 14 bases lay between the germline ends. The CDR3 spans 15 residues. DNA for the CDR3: TGTGCCTGGAGTGGAGGAGGGCTAATAGGAAACACCATATATTTT. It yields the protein CAWSGGGLIGNTIYF.

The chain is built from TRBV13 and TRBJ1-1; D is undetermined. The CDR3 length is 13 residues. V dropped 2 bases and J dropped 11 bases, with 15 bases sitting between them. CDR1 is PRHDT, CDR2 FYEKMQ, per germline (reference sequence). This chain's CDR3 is CASSLSAAPRAFF. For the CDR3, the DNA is TGTGCCAGCAGCTTAAGCGCTGCACCTCGGGCTTTCTTT.

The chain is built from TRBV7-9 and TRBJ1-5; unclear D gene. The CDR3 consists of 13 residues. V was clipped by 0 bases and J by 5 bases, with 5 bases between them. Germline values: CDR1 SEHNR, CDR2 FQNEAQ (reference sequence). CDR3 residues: CASSLAQDQPQHF. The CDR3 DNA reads TGTGCCAGCAGCTTAGCCCAGGATCAGCCCCAGCATTTT. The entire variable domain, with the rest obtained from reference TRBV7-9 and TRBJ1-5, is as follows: DTGVSQNPRHKITKRGQNVTFRCDPISEHNRLYWYRQTLGQGPEFLTYFQNEAQLEKSRLLSDRFSAERPKGSFSTLEIQRTEQGDSAMYLCASSLAQDQPQHFGDGTRLSIL.

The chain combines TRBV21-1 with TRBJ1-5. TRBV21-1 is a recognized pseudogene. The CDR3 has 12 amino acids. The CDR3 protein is CASSIRPGEQHF. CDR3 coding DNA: TGTGCCAGCAGCATCCGTCCGGGGGAGCAGCATTTT.

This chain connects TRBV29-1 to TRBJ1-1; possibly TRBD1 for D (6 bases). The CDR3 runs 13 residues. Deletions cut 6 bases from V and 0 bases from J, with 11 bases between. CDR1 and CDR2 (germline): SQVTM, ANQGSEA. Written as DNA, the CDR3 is TGCAGCGTAACAGGGATAATGAACACTGAAGCTTTCTTT. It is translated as CSVTGIMNTEAFF.

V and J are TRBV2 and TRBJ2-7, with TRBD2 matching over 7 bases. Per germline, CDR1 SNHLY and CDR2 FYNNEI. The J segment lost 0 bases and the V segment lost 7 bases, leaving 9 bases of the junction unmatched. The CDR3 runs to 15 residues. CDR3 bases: TGTGCCAGCACAACGGAGCGGGGAAGCTCCTACGAGCAGTACTTC. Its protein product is CASTTERGSSYEQYF. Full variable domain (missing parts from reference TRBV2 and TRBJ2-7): EPEVTQTPSHQVTQMGQEVILRCVPISNHLYFYWYRQILGQKVEFLVSFYNNEISEKSEIFDDQFSVERPDGSNFTLKIRSTKLEDSAMYFCASTTERGSSYEQYFGPGTRLTVT.

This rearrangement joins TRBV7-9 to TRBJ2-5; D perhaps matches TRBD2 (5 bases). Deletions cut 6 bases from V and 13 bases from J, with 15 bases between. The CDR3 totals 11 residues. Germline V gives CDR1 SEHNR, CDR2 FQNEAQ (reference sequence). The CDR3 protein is CASSPAVSPYF. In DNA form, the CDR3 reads TGTGCCAGCAGTCCAGCGGTTAGCCCGTACTTC.

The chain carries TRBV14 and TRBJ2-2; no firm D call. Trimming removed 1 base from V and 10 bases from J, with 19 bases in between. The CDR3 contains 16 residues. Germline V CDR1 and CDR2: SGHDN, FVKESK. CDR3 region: CASSQGLRRLAVELFF. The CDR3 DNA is TGTGCCAGCAGCCAAGGTCTGCGGAGACTGGCCGTGGAGCTGTTTTTT. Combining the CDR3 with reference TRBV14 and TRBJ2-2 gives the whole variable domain EAGVTQFPSHSVIEKGQTVTLRCDPISGHDNLYWYRRVMGKEIKFLLHFVKESKQDESGMPNNRFLAERTGGTYSTLKVQPAELEDSGVYFCASSQGLRRLAVELFFGEGSRLTVL.

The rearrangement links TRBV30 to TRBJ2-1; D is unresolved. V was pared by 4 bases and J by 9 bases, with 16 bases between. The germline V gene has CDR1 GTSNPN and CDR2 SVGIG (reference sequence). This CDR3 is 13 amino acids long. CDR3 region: CAWTPSAFAEQFF. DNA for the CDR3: TGTGCCTGGACTCCCAGTGCCTTCGCTGAGCAGTTCTTC. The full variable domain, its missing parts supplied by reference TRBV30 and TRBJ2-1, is SQTIHQWPATLVQPVGSPLSLECTVEGTSNPNLYWYRQAAGRGLQLLFYSVGIGQISSEVPQNLSASRPQDRQFILSSKKLLLSDSGFYLCAWTPSAFAEQFFGPGTRLTVL.

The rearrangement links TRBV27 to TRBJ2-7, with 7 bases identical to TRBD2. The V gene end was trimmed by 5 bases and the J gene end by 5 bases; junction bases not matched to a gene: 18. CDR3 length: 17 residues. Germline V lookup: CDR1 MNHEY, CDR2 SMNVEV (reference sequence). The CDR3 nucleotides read TGTGCCAGCAGTCACGGAATACGGGAGGCCCTTAGGAACGAGCAGTACTTC. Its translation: CASSHGIREALRNEQYF.

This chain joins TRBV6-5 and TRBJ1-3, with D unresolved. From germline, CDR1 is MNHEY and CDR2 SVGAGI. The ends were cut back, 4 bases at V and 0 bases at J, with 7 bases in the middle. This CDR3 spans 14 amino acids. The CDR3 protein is CASSSPLSGNTIYF. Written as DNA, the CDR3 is TGTGCCAGCAGTTCCCCCCTCTCTGGAAACACCATATATTTT.

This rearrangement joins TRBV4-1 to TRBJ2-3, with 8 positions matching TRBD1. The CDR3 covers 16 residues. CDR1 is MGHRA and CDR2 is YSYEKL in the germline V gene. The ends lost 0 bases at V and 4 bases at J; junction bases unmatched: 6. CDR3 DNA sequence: TGCGCCAGCAGCCAAGACCGGGACAGGTTCGCAGATACGCAGTATTTT. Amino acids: CASSQDRDRFADTQYF.

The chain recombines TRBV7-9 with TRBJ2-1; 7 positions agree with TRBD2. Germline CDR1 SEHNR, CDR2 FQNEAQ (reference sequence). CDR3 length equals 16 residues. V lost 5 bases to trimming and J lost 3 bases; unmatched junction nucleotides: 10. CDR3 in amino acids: CASSPSGLANYNEQFF. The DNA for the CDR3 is TGTGCCAGCAGCCCTAGCGGCCTAGCTAACTACAATGAGCAGTTCTTC.

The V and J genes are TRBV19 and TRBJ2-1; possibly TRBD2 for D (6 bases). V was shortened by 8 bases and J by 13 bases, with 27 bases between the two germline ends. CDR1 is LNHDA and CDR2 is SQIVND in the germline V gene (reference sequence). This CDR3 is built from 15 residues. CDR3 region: CASGPISSGTRKQFF. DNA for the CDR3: TGTGCCAGTGGCCCCATAAGCTCCGGGACTCGCAAACAGTTCTTC. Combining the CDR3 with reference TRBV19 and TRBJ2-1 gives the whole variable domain DGGITQSPKYLFRKEGQNVTLSCEQNLNHDAMYWYRQDPGQGLRLIYYSQIVNDFQKGDIAEGYSVSREKKESFPLTVTSAQKNPTAFYLCASGPISSGTRKQFFGPGTRLTVL.